The entry below gives a single TCR beta chain sequence along with its context. Its antigen is as yet unknown. The data were taken from a study of cytomegalovirus exposure and HLA in healthy donors. Across the whole study: Earlier, 150 million to 200 million T cells were analyzed, and more than 100 million unique TCR beta sequences were found among them.

V was trimmed by 5 bases and J by 7 bases, leaving 17 bases between them. The CDR3 spans 14 residues. Germline V CDR1 and CDR2: MDHEN, SYDVKM. Although they were nominally healthy when sampled, donors likely had unrecorded immune exposures. Notes on the study in general: With later analysis, a missense DCLRE1C variant became linked to TCR beta V- and J-gene trimming.

Primers included in the PCR were 60 Vbeta and 13 Jbeta primers. TCRdb keeps only in-frame clones here, not all; method: immunoSEQ multiplex PCR. Of about 160,000 clones detected, around 76% appear once; the ten largest clones hold about 1.3%. This chain connects TRBV28 to TRBJ1-2; TRBD1 might be the D (5 bases). The TCR was taken from a man aged 55 to 70 in good health and CMV-seronegative. The sequencing sample was made of PBMCs. CDR3 in amino acids: CASSGTGERRGYTF. For the CDR3, the DNA is TGTGCCAGCAGTGGGACTGGAGAACGACGTGGCTACACCTTC.